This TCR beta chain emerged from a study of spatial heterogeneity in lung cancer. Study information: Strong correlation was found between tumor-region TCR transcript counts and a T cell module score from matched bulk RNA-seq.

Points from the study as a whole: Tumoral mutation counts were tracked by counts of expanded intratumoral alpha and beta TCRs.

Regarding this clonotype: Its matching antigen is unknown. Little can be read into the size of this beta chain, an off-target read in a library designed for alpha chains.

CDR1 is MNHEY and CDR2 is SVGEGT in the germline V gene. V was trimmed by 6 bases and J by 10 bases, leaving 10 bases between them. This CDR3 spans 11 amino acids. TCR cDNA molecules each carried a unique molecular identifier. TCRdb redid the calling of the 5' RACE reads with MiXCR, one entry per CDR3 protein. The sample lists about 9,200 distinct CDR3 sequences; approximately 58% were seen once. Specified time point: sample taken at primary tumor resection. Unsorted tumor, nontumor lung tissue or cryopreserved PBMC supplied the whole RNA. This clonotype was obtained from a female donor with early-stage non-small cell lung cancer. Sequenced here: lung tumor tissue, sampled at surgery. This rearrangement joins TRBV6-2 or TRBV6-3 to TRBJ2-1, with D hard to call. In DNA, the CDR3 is TGTGCCAGCAGCGTAGGGCGGGAGCAGTTCTTC. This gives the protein CASSVGREQFF.